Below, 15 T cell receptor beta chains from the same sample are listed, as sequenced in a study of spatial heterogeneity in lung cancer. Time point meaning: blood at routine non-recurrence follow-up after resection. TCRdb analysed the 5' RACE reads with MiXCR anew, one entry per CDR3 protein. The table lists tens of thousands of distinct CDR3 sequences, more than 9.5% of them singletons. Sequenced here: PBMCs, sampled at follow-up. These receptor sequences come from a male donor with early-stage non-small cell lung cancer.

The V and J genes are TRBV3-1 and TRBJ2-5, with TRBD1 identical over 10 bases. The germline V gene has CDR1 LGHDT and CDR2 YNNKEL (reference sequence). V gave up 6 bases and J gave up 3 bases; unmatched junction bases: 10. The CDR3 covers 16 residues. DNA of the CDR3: TGTGCCAGCAGGCTTAGACAGGGGGCGGGGGAAGAGACCCAGTACTTC. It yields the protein CASRLRQGAGEETQYF.

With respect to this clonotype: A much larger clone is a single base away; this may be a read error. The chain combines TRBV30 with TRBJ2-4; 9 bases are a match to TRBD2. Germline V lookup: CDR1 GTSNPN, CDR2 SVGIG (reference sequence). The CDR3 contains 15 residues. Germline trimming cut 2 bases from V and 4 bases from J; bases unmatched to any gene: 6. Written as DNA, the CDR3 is TGTGCCTGGAGTAGGAATCTAGCGGGGAAAAACATTCAGTACTTC. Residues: CAWSRNLAGKNIQYF.

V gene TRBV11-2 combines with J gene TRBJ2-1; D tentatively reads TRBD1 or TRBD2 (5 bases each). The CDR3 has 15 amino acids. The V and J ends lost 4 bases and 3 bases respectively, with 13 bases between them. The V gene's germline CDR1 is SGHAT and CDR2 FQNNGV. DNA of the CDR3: TGTGCCAGCAGCTCGGACCGGGACGGCTACAATGAGCAGTTCTTC. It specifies CASSSDRDGYNEQFF. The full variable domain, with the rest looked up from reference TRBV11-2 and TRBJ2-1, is EAGVAQSPRYKIIEKRQSVAFWCNPISGHATLYWYQQILGQGPKLLIQFQNNGVVDDSQLPKDRFSAERLKGVDSTLKIQPAKLEDSAVYLCASSSDRDGYNEQFFGPGTRLTVL.

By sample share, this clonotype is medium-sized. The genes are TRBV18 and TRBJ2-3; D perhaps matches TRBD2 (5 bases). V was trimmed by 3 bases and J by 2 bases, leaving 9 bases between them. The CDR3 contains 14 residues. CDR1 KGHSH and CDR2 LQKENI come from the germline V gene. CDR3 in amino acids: CASSPSGLTDTQYF. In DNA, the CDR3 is TGTGCCAGCTCACCCAGCGGCCTCACAGATACGCAGTATTTT.

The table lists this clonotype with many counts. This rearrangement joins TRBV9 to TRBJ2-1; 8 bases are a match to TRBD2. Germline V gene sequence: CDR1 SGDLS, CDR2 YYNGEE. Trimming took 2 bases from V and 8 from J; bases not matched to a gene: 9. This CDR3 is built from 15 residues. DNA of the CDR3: TGTGCCAGCAGCGTCGGGGGGGCCCCTGTGGATGAGCAGTTCTTC. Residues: CASSVGGAPVDEQFF.

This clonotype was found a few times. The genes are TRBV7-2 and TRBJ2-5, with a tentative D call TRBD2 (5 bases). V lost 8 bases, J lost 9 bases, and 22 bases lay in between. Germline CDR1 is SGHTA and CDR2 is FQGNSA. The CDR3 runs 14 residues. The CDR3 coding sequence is TGTGCCAGCGGGAACAGCGGTTCCGACCGGGCCCAGTACTTC. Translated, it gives CASGNSGSDRAQYF.

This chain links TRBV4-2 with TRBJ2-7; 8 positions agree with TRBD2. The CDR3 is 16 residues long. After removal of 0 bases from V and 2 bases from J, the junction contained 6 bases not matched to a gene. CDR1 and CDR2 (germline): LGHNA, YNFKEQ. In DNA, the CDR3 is TGTGCCAGCAGCCAAGATCGGCGGGGGGTCACCTACGAGCAGTACTTC. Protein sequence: CASSQDRRGVTYEQYF.

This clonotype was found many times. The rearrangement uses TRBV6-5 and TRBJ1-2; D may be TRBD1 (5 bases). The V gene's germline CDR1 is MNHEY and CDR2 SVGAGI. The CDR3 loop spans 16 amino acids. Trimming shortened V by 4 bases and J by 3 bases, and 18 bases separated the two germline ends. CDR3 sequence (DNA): TGTGCCAGCAGTTCTCCCAGAGGAGGGACCGACTATGGCTACACCTTC. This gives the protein CASSSPRGGTDYGYTF.

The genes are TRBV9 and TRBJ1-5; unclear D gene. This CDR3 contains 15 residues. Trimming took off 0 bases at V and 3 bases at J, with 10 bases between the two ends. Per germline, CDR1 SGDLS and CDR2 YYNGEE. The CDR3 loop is CASSVDGQFNQPQHF. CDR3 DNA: TGTGCCAGCAGCGTAGACGGGCAGTTCAATCAGCCCCAGCATTTT.

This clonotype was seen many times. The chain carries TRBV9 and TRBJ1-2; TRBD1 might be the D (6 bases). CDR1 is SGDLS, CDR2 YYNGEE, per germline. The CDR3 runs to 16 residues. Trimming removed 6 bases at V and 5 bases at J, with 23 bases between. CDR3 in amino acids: CASTPAGGSEGYGYTF. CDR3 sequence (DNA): TGTGCCAGCACCCCAGCGGGGGGCAGTGAGGGGTATGGCTACACCTTC.

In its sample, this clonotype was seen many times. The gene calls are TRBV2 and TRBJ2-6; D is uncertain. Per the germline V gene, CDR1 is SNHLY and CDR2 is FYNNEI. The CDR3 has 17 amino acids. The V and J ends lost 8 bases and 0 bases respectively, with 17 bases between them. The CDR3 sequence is CASAGPTDLSGANVLTF. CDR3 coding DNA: TGTGCCAGCGCCGGGCCTACTGATCTCTCTGGGGCCAACGTCCTGACTTTC.

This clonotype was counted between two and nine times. The CDR3 region has the DNA TGTGCCAGCAGCTCCTTCAAGGGGCCTAACAACTATGGCTACACCTTC. Translation: CASSSFKGPNNYGYTF. The chain joins TRBV11-2 to TRBJ1-2; maybe TRBD1 (5 bases). The CDR3 loop spans 16 amino acids. Trimming left V 4 bases short and J 2 bases short, with 17 bases between. Germline CDR1 and CDR2: SGHAT and FQNNGV.

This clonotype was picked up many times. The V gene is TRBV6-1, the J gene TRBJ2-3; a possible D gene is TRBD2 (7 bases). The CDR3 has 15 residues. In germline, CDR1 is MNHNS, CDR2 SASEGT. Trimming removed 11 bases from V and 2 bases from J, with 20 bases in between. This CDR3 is CASRPGGRITDTQYF. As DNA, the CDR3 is TGTGCCTCCCGTCCGGGGGGCCGAATCACAGATACGCAGTATTTT.

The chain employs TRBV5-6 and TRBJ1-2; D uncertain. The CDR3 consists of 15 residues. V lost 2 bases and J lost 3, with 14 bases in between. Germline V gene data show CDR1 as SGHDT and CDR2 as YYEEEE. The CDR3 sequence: CASSFVPPGYYGYTF. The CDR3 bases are TGTGCCAGCAGCTTCGTCCCCCCGGGCTACTATGGCTACACCTTC.

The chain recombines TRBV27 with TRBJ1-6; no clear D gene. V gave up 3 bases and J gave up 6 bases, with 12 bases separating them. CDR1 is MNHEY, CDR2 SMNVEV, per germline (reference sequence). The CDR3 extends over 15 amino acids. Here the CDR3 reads CASSLTVMVNSPLHF. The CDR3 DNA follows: TGTGCCAGCAGTTTGACGGTAATGGTTAATTCACCCCTCCACTTT.